The next 4 T cell receptor beta chains were all read from a single sample in a study of regulatory T cells in long-lasting Graves disease. With iRepertoire HTBI primers and Arm-PCR of CDR3 regions, TCR beta libraries were built. TCRdb called the multiplex PCR reads again in MiXCR, with one record for every CDR3 protein. The profile shows approximately 690,000 distinct CDR3 sequences, about 30% of them singletons. Described time point: persistent/refractory GD, antithyroid drugs over 5 years with positive TRAb. From RNA extracted from PBMCs, the TCR library was made. The specimen was peripheral blood mononuclear cells (PBMCs), collected when the disease was refractory, from a patient treated with antithyroid drugs. The origin of the receptors is a female donor with Graves disease.

This clonotype was found a few times. This chain connects TRBV7-2 to TRBJ1-6, with 9 bases aligning to TRBD1. The CDR3 runs 18 residues. Germline loops: CDR1 SGHTA, CDR2 FQGNSA. V was clipped by 5 bases and J by 2 bases; unmatched bases: 10. DNA of the CDR3: TGTGCCAGCAGCGCAGGACAGGGGAAGGTCCCCTATAATTCACCCCTCCACTTT. Protein product: CASSAGQGKVPYNSPLHF.

This clonotype was observed many times. V gene TRBV11-1 combines with J gene TRBJ1-1, with D uncertain. The length of the CDR3 is 14 residues. Germline V CDR1 and CDR2: SGHAT, FQDESV (reference sequence). Trimming pared 1 base from V and 7 bases from J, leaving 13 bases between. The CDR3 reads CASSLGSQASEAFF. CDR3 in DNA: TGTGCCAGCAGCTTAGGTTCCCAGGCGAGTGAAGCTTTCTTT.

This sequence joins TRBV12-3 or TRBV12-4 and TRBJ2-1, with 9 bases matching TRBD1. This CDR3 spans 14 amino acids. The V segment lost 2 bases and the J segment 9 bases; nucleotides outside the gene matches: 5. CDR3 sequence (DNA): TGTGCCAGCAGTTTATCGGACAGGGGTATTGAGCAGTTCTTC. It encodes CASSLSDRGIEQFF.

The genes are TRBV28 and TRBJ2-7; D call uncertain. CDR3 size: 15 residues. The V end lost 3 bases, the J end lost 3 bases, and 15 bases lay between the germline ends. Germline V gene lookup returns CDR1 MDHEN and CDR2 SYDVKM. This CDR3 reads CASSFLQWSNYEQYF. The CDR3 DNA is TGTGCCAGCAGTTTCTTGCAATGGTCAAACTACGAGCAGTACTTC. Full variable domain (rest looked up from reference TRBV28 and TRBJ2-7): DVKVTQSSRYLVKRTGEKVFLECVQDMDHENMFWYRQDPGLGLRLIYFSYDVKMKEKGDIPEGYSVSREKKERFSLILESASTNQTSMYLCASSFLQWSNYEQYFGPGTRLTVT.